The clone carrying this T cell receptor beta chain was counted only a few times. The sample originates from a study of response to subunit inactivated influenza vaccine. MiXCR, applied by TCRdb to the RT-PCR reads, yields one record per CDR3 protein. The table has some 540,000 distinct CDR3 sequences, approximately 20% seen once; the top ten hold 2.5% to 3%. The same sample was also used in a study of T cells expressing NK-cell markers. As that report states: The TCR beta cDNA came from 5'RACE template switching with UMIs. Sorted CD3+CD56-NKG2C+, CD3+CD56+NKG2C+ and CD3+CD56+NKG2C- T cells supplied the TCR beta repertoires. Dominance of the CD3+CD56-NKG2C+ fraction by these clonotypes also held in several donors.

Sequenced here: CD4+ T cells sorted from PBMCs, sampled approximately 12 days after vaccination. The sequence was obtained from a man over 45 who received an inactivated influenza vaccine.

CDR3 loop: CASSQVPGGIGEQYF. DNA of the CDR3: TGTGCCAGCAGCCAAGTTCCAGGGGGGATAGGGGAGCAGTACTTC. The chain is built from TRBV14 and TRBJ2-7, with D possibly TRBD1 on 7 matching bases. Germline values: CDR1 SGHDN, CDR2 FVKESK. The CDR3 sequence is 15 residues long. V lost 1 base and J 7 bases, leaving 17 bases between the germline ends. The full variable domain, its missing parts supplied by reference TRBV14 and TRBJ2-7, is EAGVTQFPSHSVIEKGQTVTLRCDPISGHDNLYWYRRVMGKEIKFLLHFVKESKQDESGMPNNRFLAERTGGTYSTLKVQPAELEDSGVYFCASSQVPGGIGEQYFGPGTRLTVT.